Shown below are 8 T cell receptor beta chains from a single sample sequenced in a study of breast tumors, draining lymph nodes, adjacent tissues. The lymph nodes were axillary draining lymph nodes from breast cancer patients. TCRdb independently ran MiXCR on the multiplex PCR reads; one entry per CDR3 protein. The sample includes fewer than 150,000 distinct CDR3 sequences, around 20% of them seen just once. Sequencing used axillary lymph node tissue. The receptors were sampled from a female donor with breast cancer. Some clones in this sample may be carry-over from other donors' samples.

This clonotype was observed at least ten times. V usage is TRBV19 and J usage is TRBJ1-2; weak D call: TRBD1 (5 bases). Per germline, CDR1 LNHDA and CDR2 SQIVND (reference sequence). V lost 3 bases, J lost 4 bases, and 12 bases lay in between. CDR3 size: 14 residues. The CDR3 loop is CASSMGLGLYGYTF. DNA for the CDR3: TGTGCCAGTAGTATGGGTCTGGGGCTCTATGGCTACACCTTC.

About this clonotype: A much larger clone is a single base away; this may be a read error. This rearrangement joins TRBV5-1 to TRBJ2-5; no definite D call. Germline-derived CDR1 and CDR2 are SGHRS and YFSETQ. V was shortened by 1 base and J by 0 bases, with 4 bases between the two germline ends. The CDR3 contains 13 residues. CDR3 nucleotide sequence: TGCGCCAGCAGCTTGACGAACCAAGAGACCCAGTACTTC. It is translated as CASSLTNQETQYF.

This clonotype was seen many times. The rearrangement joins TRBV12-3 or TRBV12-4 to TRBJ2-7; 8 positions match TRBD2. CDR3 length equals 15 residues. V lost 0 bases to trimming and J lost 5 bases; unmatched junction nucleotides: 6. CDR3 DNA: TGTGCCAGCAGTTTAGCCGGCGGGAGGATCGACGAGCAGTACTTC. Translating it yields CASSLAGGRIDEQYF.

This clonotype turned up a few times. This chain uses TRBV19 with TRBJ1-2, with D possibly TRBD1 on 5 matching bases. This CDR3 comprises 15 residues. In germline, CDR1 is LNHDA, CDR2 SQIVND (reference sequence). Trimming removed 8 bases from V and 3 bases from J, with 19 bases in between. The CDR3 here is CASGARGRVYYGYTF. The CDR3 nucleotides are TGTGCCAGTGGGGCCCGGGGTAGGGTGTACTATGGCTACACCTTC.

V is TRBV27 and J is TRBJ2-5; 7 bases match TRBD1. The germline CDR1 and CDR2 sequences are MNHEY and SMNVEV (reference sequence). The CDR3 has 14 residues. V shed 6 bases and J 1 base; nucleotides not matched to a gene: 5. In DNA, the CDR3 is TGTGCCAGCAGCCCAACAGGGGTCCAAGAGACCCAGTACTTC. It encodes CASSPTGVQETQYF.

This clonotype was detected ten times or more. V usage is TRBV10-1 and J usage is TRBJ1-5; maybe TRBD1 (5 bases). The CDR3 runs 13 residues. Trimming pared 5 bases from V and 6 bases from J, leaving 11 bases between. CDR1 is WNHNN, CDR2 SYGVQD, per germline (reference sequence). The CDR3 DNA is TGCGCCAGCAGTCAGGGAGCGGGTCAGCCCCAGCATTTT. Its protein product is CASSQGAGQPQHF.

This clonotype was found a few times. J is TRBJ2-5 and V is TRBV28; no definite D call. CDR1 is MDHEN and CDR2 is SYDVKM in the germline V gene. V was trimmed by 2 bases and J by 0 bases, leaving 13 bases between them. There are 16 residues in the CDR3. CDR3 sequence: CASSLGSAVNQETQYF. For the CDR3, the DNA is TGTGCCAGCAGTTTAGGTTCAGCAGTAAACCAAGAGACCCAGTACTTC.

This clonotype showed up many times. The chain combines TRBV9 with TRBJ1-4; TRBD1 agrees at 7 bases. The CDR3 spans 13 residues. The V gene's germline CDR1 is SGDLS and CDR2 YYNGEE. V lost 5 bases, J lost 7 bases, and 5 bases stayed unmatched. The CDR3 region has the DNA TGTGCCAGCAGATCCGGGACAGCTGAAAAACTGTTTTTT. This translates into CASRSGTAEKLFF.